These 5 T cell receptor beta chains originate from one sample sequenced in a study of identical twins. From the 5' RACE reads, TCRdb called clonotypes with MiXCR, one entry per CDR3 protein. Here the sample spans roughly 490,000 distinct CDR3 sequences, 14% being singletons. The sample was also linked to a second study, of yellow fever vaccine responses in identical twins.

The sequencing input was CD4+ T cells sorted from blood. The receptor source for this set is a woman aged 18-30 years in good health.

V is TRBV15 and J is TRBJ2-7; 9 positions match TRBD1. The CDR3 sequence is 15 residues long. V shed 2 bases, J shed 3 bases, and the junction held 5 bases outside the gene matches. Per germline, CDR1 LNHNV and CDR2 YYDKDF (reference sequence). CDR3 bases: TGTGCCACCAGCAGACCGGGACAGGGAGGCTACGAGCAGTACTTC. This translates into CATSRPGQGGYEQYF.

This clonotype was observed a few times. V and J are TRBV27 and TRBJ2-2; possibly TRBD2 for D (5 bases). This CDR3 has 15 amino acids. Germline assignment: CDR1 MNHEY and CDR2 SMNVEV (reference sequence). V was pared by 6 bases and J by 0 bases, with 11 bases between. The CDR3 DNA is TGTGCCAGCAGCGGGGAGCCCACGAACACCGGGGAGCTGTTTTTT. Amino acid sequence: CASSGEPTNTGELFF.

The chain joins TRBV4-3 to TRBJ2-2, with a weak D call TRBD1 (6 bases). Per germline, CDR1 LGHNA and CDR2 YSLEER. V lost 1 base and J 1 base, leaving 13 bases between the germline ends. The CDR3 totals 17 residues. This CDR3 reads CASSQGAGAKNTGELFF. In DNA, the CDR3 is TGCGCCAGCAGCCAAGGTGCAGGGGCGAAGAACACCGGGGAGCTGTTTTTT.

This rearrangement joins TRBV11-2 to TRBJ2-1; a possible D gene is TRBD1 (6 bases). Germline V gene lookup returns CDR1 SGHAT and CDR2 FQNNGV. V was pared by 8 bases and J by 9 bases, with 20 bases between. CDR3 length equals 14 residues. The CDR3 is CASVYRALLGEQFF. CDR3 DNA: TGTGCCAGCGTATACAGGGCCTTATTGGGTGAGCAGTTCTTC. Full variable domain (remainder filled in from reference TRBV11-2 and TRBJ2-1): EAGVAQSPRYKIIEKRQSVAFWCNPISGHATLYWYQQILGQGPKLLIQFQNNGVVDDSQLPKDRFSAERLKGVDSTLKIQPAKLEDSAVYLCASVYRALLGEQFFGPGTRLTVL.

The chain has TRBV7-9 and TRBJ2-1, with 7 bases fitting TRBD2. The CDR3 sequence is 17 residues long. Germline CDR1 SEHNR, CDR2 FQNEAQ (reference sequence). Trimming at V came to 3 bases and at J to 8 bases, leaving 16 bases not matched to a gene. CDR3 region: CASSFSSLATRADEQFF. The CDR3 DNA follows: TGTGCCAGCAGCTTTTCTTCACTAGCGACTAGGGCCGATGAGCAGTTCTTC.